The 10 T cell receptor beta chains in this list originate from one sample, sequenced in a study of regulatory T cells in long-lasting Graves disease. Libraries of TCR beta came from iRepertoire HTBI primers plus Arm-PCR of CDR3 regions. MiXCR, run by TCRdb on the multiplex PCR reads, gives a single entry per CDR3 protein. Among about 320,000 distinct CDR3 sequences listed, about 20% were seen once. As to time point: newly diagnosed GD, antithyroid drugs for less than 3 months. Isolated PBMC RNA provided the starting material for the TCR library. This specimen consisted of peripheral blood mononuclear cells (PBMCs), obtained at new diagnosis, from a patient treated with antithyroid drugs. All receptors derive from a female donor with Graves disease.

This clonotype came up many times. This chain connects TRBV11-3 to TRBJ2-1, with 7 positions matching TRBD2. Germline CDR1 reads SGHNT; CDR2 reads YENEEA. The CDR3 has 17 residues. Germline trimming cut 2 bases from V and 0 bases from J; bases unmatched to any gene: 7. The chain's CDR3 is CASSLNLAALSYNEQFF. The DNA of the CDR3 is TGTGCCAGCAGCTTAAACCTAGCGGCTCTCTCCTACAATGAGCAGTTCTTC.

The table lists this clonotype with a few counts. The CDR3 DNA reads TGTGCCAGTAGTATTATTCTTGGCAGGGGTGGCAATGGCTACACCTTC. The encoded protein is CASSIILGRGGNGYTF. This chain joins TRBV19 and TRBJ1-2, with a tentative D call TRBD1 (6 bases). Germline V lookup: CDR1 LNHDA, CDR2 SQIVND (reference sequence). The CDR3 totals 16 residues. V lost 3 bases and J lost 6, with 20 bases in between.

The chain uses TRBV9 and TRBJ2-1; perhaps TRBD2 as D (6 bases). The V and J ends lost 1 base and 8 bases respectively, with 19 bases between them. CDR1 and CDR2 from the germline V gene are SGDLS and YYNGEE. The CDR3 is 16 amino acids. The CDR3 DNA reads TGTGCCAGCAGCGTAAAGGGCGGGAACATCGGGGATGAGCAGTTCTTC. Residues: CASSVKGGNIGDEQFF.

In this sample, this clonotype turned up a few times. A much larger clone is a single base away; this may be a read error. In this CDR3 the conserved last residue, phenylalanine or tryptophan, is missing, so a read error is likely. DNA for the CDR3: TGTGCCACCAGTACCTCCCGAGGGGAGGAAGAGACCCAGTACTCC. Residues: CATSTSRGEEETQYS. The chain employs TRBV24-1 and TRBJ2-5, with a weak D call TRBD2 (6 bases). V lost 6 bases and J 3 bases, leaving 16 bases between the germline ends. This CDR3 spans 15 amino acids. Germline CDR1 reads KGHDR; CDR2 reads SFDVKD.

The chain joins TRBV2 to TRBJ2-5; possibly TRBD1 for D (5 bases). The CDR3 runs 15 residues. The V and J ends lost 6 bases and 7 bases respectively, with 21 bases between them. CDR1 and CDR2 (germline): SNHLY, FYNNEI. The CDR3 DNA reads TGTGCCAGCAGGAACTGGGCGCAGGGTTTTAGGACCCAGTACTTC. It yields the protein CASRNWAQGFRTQYF.

This clonotype was observed many times. J is TRBJ2-1 and V is TRBV30, with D maybe TRBD1 (5 bases). V dropped 4 bases and J dropped 10 bases, with 11 bases sitting between them. The germline V gene encodes CDR1 GTSNPN and CDR2 SVGIG (reference sequence). CDR3 size: 11 residues. The CDR3 coding sequence is TGTGCCTGGAAGGGGAACGGCGAGCAGTTCTTC. Protein product: CAWKGNGEQFF.

This clonotype appeared many times. The chain carries TRBV20-1 and TRBJ2-1, with 11 positions matching TRBD2. Germline CDR1 is DFQATT and CDR2 is SNEGSKA (reference sequence). Losses at the gene ends were 1 base for V and 0 bases for J; bases not matched to a gene: 5. The length of the CDR3 is 17 residues. CDR3 nucleotides: TGCAGTGCTAGAGCTAGGGGACTAGCGGACTCCTACAATGAGCAGTTCTTC. Its translation is CSARARGLADSYNEQFF.

The table lists this clonotype with many counts. The chain has TRBV19 and TRBJ2-7; TRBD1 aligns across 8 bases. Looked up from germline, CDR1 is LNHDA and CDR2 is SQIVND (reference sequence). CDR3 length equals 15 residues. The ends lost 1 base at V and 3 bases at J; junction bases unmatched: 5. The CDR3 region is CASSIGTGGFYEQYF. CDR3 coding DNA: TGTGCCAGTAGTATAGGCACAGGGGGATTCTACGAGCAGTACTTC. The full variable domain, rest sourced from reference TRBV19 and TRBJ2-7, is DGGITQSPKYLFRKEGQNVTLSCEQNLNHDAMYWYRQDPGQGLRLIYYSQIVNDFQKGDIAEGYSVSREKKESFPLTVTSAQKNPTAFYLCASSIGTGGFYEQYFGPGTRLTVT.

This chain links TRBV6-1 with TRBJ2-1, with D possibly being TRBD2 (5 bases). CDR1 and CDR2 from the germline V gene are MNHNS and SASEGT. The CDR3 runs to 14 residues. V was trimmed by 0 bases and J by 8 bases, leaving 11 bases between them. The chain's CDR3 is CASSEAGVSDEQFF. For the CDR3, the DNA is TGTGCCAGCAGTGAAGCGGGAGTTAGCGATGAGCAGTTCTTC.

In the case of this clonotype: A read error may explain this, as a much larger clone is one base away. V and J are TRBV5-1 and TRBJ2-2; D gene uncertain. The CDR3 runs to 14 residues. V gave up 3 bases and J gave up 6 bases, with 12 bases separating them. Germline CDR1 reads SGHRS; CDR2 reads YFSETQ. CDR3 region: CASSSDQKPGELFF. The DNA for the CDR3 is TGCGCCAGCAGCTCCGACCAAAAGCCCGGGGAGCTGTTTTTT. The full variable domain, its missing parts supplied by reference TRBV5-1 and TRBJ2-2, is KAGVTQTPRYLIKTRGQQVTLSCSPISGHRSVSWYQQTPGQGLQFLFEYFSETQRNKGNFPGRFSGRQFSNSRSEMNVSTLELGDSALYLCASSSDQKPGELFFGEGSRLTVL.